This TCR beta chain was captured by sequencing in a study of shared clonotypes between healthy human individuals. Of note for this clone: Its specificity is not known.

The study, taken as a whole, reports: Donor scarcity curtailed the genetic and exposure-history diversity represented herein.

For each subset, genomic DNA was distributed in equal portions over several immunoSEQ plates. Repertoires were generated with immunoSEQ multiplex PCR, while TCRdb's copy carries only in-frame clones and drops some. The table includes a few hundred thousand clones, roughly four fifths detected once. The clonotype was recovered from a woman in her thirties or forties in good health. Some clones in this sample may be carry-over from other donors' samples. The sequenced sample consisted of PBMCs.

The chain's CDR3 is CASSMDVGAGTQYF. The CDR3 bases are TGTGCCAGTAGTATGGACGTTGGCGCGGGTACGCAGTATTTT. V usage is TRBV19 and J usage is TRBJ2-3, with a tentative D call TRBD2 (5 bases). The CDR3 has 14 residues. Germline CDR1 reads LNHDA; CDR2 reads SQIVND (reference sequence). V was pared by 3 bases and J by 8 bases, with 15 bases between.